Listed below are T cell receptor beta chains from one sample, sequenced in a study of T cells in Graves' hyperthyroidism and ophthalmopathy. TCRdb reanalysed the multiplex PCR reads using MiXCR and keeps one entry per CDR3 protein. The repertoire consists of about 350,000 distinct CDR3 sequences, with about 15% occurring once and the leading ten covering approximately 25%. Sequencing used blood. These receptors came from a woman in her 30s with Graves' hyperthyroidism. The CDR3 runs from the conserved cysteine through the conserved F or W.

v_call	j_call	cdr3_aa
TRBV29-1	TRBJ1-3	CPTAGRRNTIYF
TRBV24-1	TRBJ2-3	CATGTTSTDTQYF
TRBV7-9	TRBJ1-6	CASSLAGNSPLHF
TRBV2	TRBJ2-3	CASSDHRRLAGPDTQYF
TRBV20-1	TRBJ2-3	CSARGQGADTQYF
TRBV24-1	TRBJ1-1	CATSDFTNTEAFF
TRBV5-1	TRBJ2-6	CASSPQPGTSRFSGANVLTF
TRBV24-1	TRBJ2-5	CATSAMDRGFVETQYF
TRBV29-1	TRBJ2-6	CSVELDKSGANVLTF
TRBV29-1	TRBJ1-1	CSVEEGGGEAEAFF
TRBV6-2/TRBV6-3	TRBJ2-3	CASSYSLAGDVDTQYF
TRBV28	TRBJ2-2	CATKTTGQGATGELFF
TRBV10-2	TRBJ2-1	CASSESRGTSGKSYNEQFF
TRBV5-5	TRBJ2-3	CASSEGGLAGTDTQYF
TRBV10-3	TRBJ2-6	CAITAGVGANVLTF
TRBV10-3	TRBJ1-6	CATEGGDLNSPLHF
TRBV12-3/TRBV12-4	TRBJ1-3	CASSPTGFSGNTIYF
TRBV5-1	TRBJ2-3	CASRDLGGGGGTDTQYF
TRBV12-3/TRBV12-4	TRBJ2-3	CASSLKRVGPTQYF
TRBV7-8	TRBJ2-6	CASSLNKGTGGYGANVLTF
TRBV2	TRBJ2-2	CASSLQGANTGELFF
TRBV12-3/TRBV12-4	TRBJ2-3	CASSQTGVGVSTDTQYF
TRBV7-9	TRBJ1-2	CASSLDGTGFAYGYTF
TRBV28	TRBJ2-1	CASMASGRSSVNEQFF
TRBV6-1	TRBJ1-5	CATTDGGNQPQHF
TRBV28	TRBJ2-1	CASNPRLAGWVGQFF